What follows are 29 T cell receptor beta chains derived from one specimen sequenced in a study of blood T cell repertoires in COVID-19. Sequencing used immunoSEQ multiplex PCR; TCRdb keeps in-frame clones, though not all of them. The table records about 150,000 clones, around 80% of them present only once. Sequencing was performed on peripheral blood. Source of these receptors: a human donor with acute or convalescent COVID-19. The donor label of this sample is uncertain.

Written as DNA, the CDR3 is TGTGCCAGCAGTACGGACAGGGAGTTTGGCTACACCTTC. Its translation is CASSTDREFGYTF. The V call is TRBV6-5, the J call TRBJ1-2; 8 bases align to TRBD1. Per germline, CDR1 MNHEY and CDR2 SVGAGI. The length of the CDR3 is 13 residues. J lost 7 bases, V lost 5 bases, and 6 bases had no gene match.

V and J are TRBV7-9 and TRBJ2-2; 9 nucleotides match TRBD1. Germline CDR1 reads SEHNR; CDR2 reads FQNEAQ (reference sequence). This CDR3 contains 15 residues. V was pared by 4 bases and J by 6 bases, with 6 bases of the junction left unmatched. The CDR3 region has the DNA TGTGCCAGCAGCTGGGGACAGGGCCTGGCCGGGGAGCTGTTTTTT. Translating it yields CASSWGQGLAGELFF. The full variable domain, rest sourced from reference TRBV7-9 and TRBJ2-2, is DTGVSQNPRHKITKRGQNVTFRCDPISEHNRLYWYRQTLGQGPEFLTYFQNEAQLEKSRLLSDRFSAERPKGSFSTLEIQRTEQGDSAMYLCASSWGQGLAGELFFGEGSRLTVL.

V and J are TRBV5-6 and TRBJ1-1; D is perhaps TRBD1 (5 bases). Germline CDR1 SGHDT, CDR2 YYEEEE. The V end was cut by 0 bases, the J end by 4 bases, with 10 bases between. The CDR3 covers 14 residues. The CDR3: CASSLADSSTEAFF. For the CDR3, the DNA is TGTGCCAGCAGCTTGGCTGACAGCTCCACTGAAGCTTTCTTT. The variable domain in full, completed from reference TRBV5-6 and TRBJ1-1, reads DAGVTQSPTHLIKTRGQQVTLRCSPKSGHDTVSWYQQALGQGPQFIFQYYEEEERQRGNFPDRFSGHQFPNYSSELNVNALLLGDSALYLCASSLADSSTEAFFGQGTRLTVV.

V and J are TRBV5-6 and TRBJ1-6; the D gene is possibly TRBD1 (6 bases). The CDR3 contains 14 residues. CDR1 is SGHDT and CDR2 is YYEEEE in the germline V gene. The ends were cut back, 0 bases at V and 9 bases at J, with 10 bases in the middle. CDR3 bases: TGTGCCAGCAGCTTGGGGCAGGGGACTTCACCCCTCCACTTT. Translated, it gives CASSLGQGTSPLHF.

The chain recombines TRBV6-1 with TRBJ2-3, with D tentatively TRBD2 (5 bases). CDR1 is MNHNS and CDR2 is SASEGT in the germline V gene. V was pared by 3 bases and J by 2 bases, with 12 bases between. CDR3 size: 15 residues. The CDR3 DNA sequence: TGTGCCAGCAGTGACGTCGAGAGGGACACAGATACGCAGTATTTT. Translated: CASSDVERDTDTQYF.

The gene calls are TRBV7-2 and TRBJ1-4; tentative D call: TRBD1 (6 bases). Trimming left V 1 base short and J 8 bases short, with 11 bases between. The CDR3 spans 14 residues. The germline V gene has CDR1 SGHTA and CDR2 FQGNSA. The CDR3 reads CASSLGGRVEKLFF. Here the CDR3 DNA reads TGTGCCAGCAGCTTAGGGGGGCGAGTAGAAAAACTGTTTTTT.

As for this clone: Other nucleotide sequences in the sample specify the same CDR3. This chain joins TRBV5-6 and TRBJ2-3; tentative D call: TRBD1 (5 bases). Per the germline V gene, CDR1 is SGHDT and CDR2 is YYEEEE. V lost 0 bases and J lost 1, with 6 bases in between. There are 14 residues in the CDR3. The chain's CDR3 is CASSLGTRTDTQYF. In DNA form, the CDR3 reads TGTGCCAGCAGCTTGGGGACACGCACAGATACGCAGTATTTT.

The chain carries TRBV5-1 and TRBJ1-2, with a possible D match to TRBD1 (6 bases). Between the trimmed V and J ends, which lost 1 base and 5 bases, there was a span of 12 bases. Germline V CDR1 and CDR2: SGHRS, YFSETQ. The CDR3 length is 14 residues. The CDR3 DNA sequence: TGCGCCAGCAGCTTGATGTCAGGGGATTATGGCTACACCTTC. Residues: CASSLMSGDYGYTF.

This chain connects TRBV19 to TRBJ1-2; 8 bases match TRBD1. CDR1 LNHDA and CDR2 SQIVND come from the germline V gene (reference sequence). V dropped 6 bases and J dropped 0; count of bases not matched to a gene: 9. The CDR3 extends over 16 amino acids. The DNA for the CDR3 is TGTGCCAGTAGCATCGGGACAGGTTGGGCTAACTATGGCTACACCTTC. Its protein is CASSIGTGWANYGYTF.

This chain joins TRBV19 and TRBJ1-5; maybe TRBD1 (5 bases). Trimming pared 8 bases from V and 2 bases from J, leaving 22 bases between. The CDR3 sequence is 17 residues long. CDR1 LNHDA and CDR2 SQIVND come from the germline V gene (reference sequence). CDR3 protein: CASLPFPQGAGNQPQHF. The CDR3 bases are TGTGCCAGTCTCCCTTTCCCTCAGGGCGCCGGCAATCAGCCCCAGCATTTT.

This clone was seen just once. The chain recombines TRBV7-3 with TRBJ2-2; D may be TRBD1 (6 bases). The CDR3 is 12 residues long. CDR1 and CDR2 from the germline V gene are SGHTA and FQGTGA. Between the trimmed V and J ends, which lost 5 bases and 6 bases, there was a span of 7 bases. CDR3: CASSAGAGELFF. The CDR3 nucleotides are TGTGCCAGCAGCGCAGGGGCCGGGGAGCTGTTTTTT.

The chain recombines TRBV6-5 with TRBJ2-1; tentative D call: TRBD2 (5 bases). This CDR3 spans 15 amino acids. Germline CDR1 and CDR2: MNHEY and SVGAGI. The germline V and J ends were trimmed by 6 bases and 1 base, with 13 bases remaining between them. CDR3 loop: CASRPGSRSYNEQFF. As DNA, the CDR3 is TGTGCCAGCAGACCGGGGTCCCGGTCCTACAATGAGCAGTTCTTC.

CDR3 region: CASVSHYGYTF. CDR3 bases: TGTGCCAGCGTTAGTCACTATGGCTACACCTTC. The chain employs TRBV19 and TRBJ1-2; D not certain. The CDR3 contains 11 residues. V was pared by 9 bases and J by 3 bases, with 8 bases between. Per the germline V gene, CDR1 is LNHDA and CDR2 is SQIVND (reference sequence). The full variable domain, with the rest looked up from reference TRBV19 and TRBJ1-2, is DGGITQSPKYLFRKEGQNVTLSCEQNLNHDAMYWYRQDPGQGLRLIYYSQIVNDFQKGDIAEGYSVSREKKESFPLTVTSAQKNPTAFYLCASVSHYGYTFGSGTRLTVV.

The chain joins TRBV5-1 to TRBJ2-1; 7 nucleotides agree with TRBD2. Per the germline V gene, CDR1 is SGHRS and CDR2 is YFSETQ. The V gene end was trimmed by 3 bases and the J gene end by 8 bases; junction bases not matched to a gene: 11. This CDR3 spans 15 amino acids. CDR3 amino acids: CASSSLAAPSDEQFF. As DNA, the CDR3 is TGCGCCAGCAGCTCTCTAGCGGCCCCCTCGGATGAGCAGTTCTTC.

The chain links TRBV5-1 to TRBJ1-5; D gene uncertain. There are 15 residues in the CDR3. Germline V gene data show CDR1 as SGHRS and CDR2 as YFSETQ. V lost 0 bases and J 0 bases, leaving 7 bases between the germline ends. In DNA, the CDR3 is TGCGCCAGCAGCTTGGGCACGAGTAGCAATCAGCCCCAGCATTTT. It encodes CASSLGTSSNQPQHF.

The CDR3 sequence is CASSPTGGYRNTEAFF. For the CDR3, the DNA is TGTGCCAGCAGCCCGACAGGGGGCTACAGGAACACTGAAGCTTTCTTT. The chain carries TRBV14 and TRBJ1-1; 10 positions match TRBD1. The V gene end was trimmed by 4 bases and the J gene end by 1 base; junction bases not matched to a gene: 6. This CDR3 comprises 16 residues. Germline loops: CDR1 SGHDN, CDR2 FVKESK.

This chain links TRBV6-5 with TRBJ1-5; 9 bases are shared with TRBD1. Germline V gene sequence: CDR1 MNHEY, CDR2 SVGAGI. The length of the CDR3 is 15 residues. V trimming: 8 bases; J trimming: 7 bases; junction bases outside the gene matches: 12. The CDR3 sequence is CASSEPGQGRQPQHF. CDR3 coding DNA: TGTGCCAGCTCCGAGCCGGGACAGGGACGGCAGCCCCAGCATTTT.

The V gene is TRBV30, the J gene TRBJ2-5; 7 bases map to TRBD1. V trimming: 2 bases; J trimming: 5 bases; junction bases outside the gene matches: 8. The germline V gene has CDR1 GTSNPN and CDR2 SVGIG (reference sequence). CDR3 length: 14 amino acids. The CDR3 is CAWSRQGPGETQYF. CDR3 DNA: TGTGCCTGGAGTCGACAGGGCCCAGGGGAGACCCAGTACTTC. The complete variable domain, with remaining parts taken from reference TRBV30 and TRBJ2-5, reads SQTIHQWPATLVQPVGSPLSLECTVEGTSNPNLYWYRQAAGRGLQLLFYSVGIGQISSEVPQNLSASRPQDRQFILSSKKLLLSDSGFYLCAWSRQGPGETQYFGPGTRLLVL.

V usage is TRBV7-2 and J usage is TRBJ2-7; weak D call: TRBD1 (5 bases). The V gene's germline CDR1 is SGHTA and CDR2 FQGNSA. The CDR3 extends over 16 amino acids. Trimming removed 2 bases from V and 3 bases from J, with 17 bases in between. CDR3 bases: TGTGCCAGCAGCTTAACAGGACCAATTGAAAACTACGAGCAGTACTTC. This sequence encodes CASSLTGPIENYEQYF.

This chain joins TRBV4-1 and TRBJ1-2, with 7 positions matching TRBD1. Germline V CDR1 and CDR2: MGHRA, YSYEKL. The V segment lost 0 bases and the J segment 7 bases; nucleotides outside the gene matches: 8. This CDR3 has 15 amino acids. The CDR3 DNA reads as TGCGCCAGCAGCCAAGATGAGAGGGGGCGCCGTGGCTACACCTTC. Amino acids: CASSQDERGRRGYTF.

V usage is TRBV4-1 and J usage is TRBJ1-5, with D possibly being TRBD1 (5 bases). The CDR3 consists of 14 residues. The V end was cut by 2 bases, the J end by 5 bases, with 10 bases between. Germline CDR1 reads MGHRA; CDR2 reads YSYEKL. Here the CDR3 reads CASSQYRYHQPQHF. CDR3 DNA sequence: TGCGCCAGCAGCCAATACAGGTACCATCAGCCCCAGCATTTT.

This clone was found once. J is TRBJ2-5 and V is TRBV3-1 (or the pseudogene TRBV3-2); TRBD2 might be the D (5 bases). In germline, CDR1 is LGHDT, CDR2 YNNKEL (reference sequence). This CDR3 is 15 amino acids long. V was shortened by 0 bases and J by 1 base, with 9 bases between the two germline ends. The CDR3 nucleotides are TGTGCCAGCAGCCAAGATTTCGGACTCCAAGAGACCCAGTACTTC. It codes for CASSQDFGLQETQYF.

The chain carries TRBV19 and TRBJ1-1; 7 nucleotides agree with TRBD1. The trim removed 5 bases at V and 1 base at J, leaving 13 bases unmatched. CDR1 and CDR2 (germline): LNHDA, SQIVND (reference sequence). The CDR3 is made up of 17 amino acids. Here the CDR3 reads CASSFPTGRYGNTEAFF. The CDR3 DNA reads TGTGCCAGTAGTTTCCCGACAGGGAGGTATGGGAACACTGAAGCTTTCTTT.

This sequence joins TRBV7-8 and TRBJ1-2; D remains ambiguous. This CDR3 is built from 16 residues. Germline V gives CDR1 SGHVS, CDR2 FQNEAQ. Between the trimmed V and J ends, which lost 0 bases and 1 base, there was a span of 12 bases. This chain's CDR3 is CASSLATQLNNYGYTF. CDR3 in DNA: TGTGCCAGCAGCTTAGCGACACAACTCAATAACTATGGCTACACCTTC.

The chain carries TRBV19 and TRBJ2-1; possibly TRBD2 for D (6 bases). The CDR3 runs 12 residues. The germline V gene encodes CDR1 LNHDA and CDR2 SQIVND (reference sequence). V gave up 3 bases and J gave up 10 bases, with 10 bases separating them. CDR3 in amino acids: CASSIGGSEQFF. Written as DNA, the CDR3 is TGTGCCAGTAGTATCGGGGGATCCGAGCAGTTCTTC.

The V and J genes are TRBV6-4 and TRBJ2-3; 8 bases fit TRBD2. The ends lost 5 bases at V and 5 bases at J; junction bases unmatched: 9. There are 15 residues in the CDR3. Per the germline V gene, CDR1 is MRHNA and CDR2 is SNTAGT. CDR3 bases: TGTGCCAGCAGTCCCCGGGGGGGCCTGGGAGATACGCAGTATTTT. Residues: CASSPRGGLGDTQYF.

The chain joins TRBV3-1 (or the pseudogene TRBV3-2) to TRBJ1-1; D may be TRBD1 (6 bases). Trimming took off 6 bases at V and 1 base at J, with 9 bases between the two ends. The CDR3 covers 13 residues. Germline values: CDR1 LGHDT, CDR2 YNNKEL (reference sequence). The CDR3, as DNA: TGTGCCAGCAGATCGACAGGGAACACTGAAGCTTTCTTT. Amino acids: CASRSTGNTEAFF.

This rearrangement joins TRBV10-3 to TRBJ2-3; D perhaps matches TRBD2 (5 bases). V lost 3 bases to trimming and J lost 6 bases, with 10 bases between them. CDR3 length: 13 residues. The V gene's germline CDR1 is ENHRY and CDR2 SYGVKD. The CDR3 is CAISELRADTQYF. The CDR3 coding sequence is TGTGCCATCAGTGAATTGCGGGCTGATACGCAGTATTTT.

The J gene is TRBJ1-6, the V gene TRBV11-2, with 9 bases that match TRBD1. The CDR3 has 16 residues. Germline V gene sequence: CDR1 SGHAT, CDR2 FQNNGV. Losses at the gene ends were 5 bases for V and 8 bases for J; bases not matched to a gene: 10. CDR3 sequence (DNA): TGTGCCAGCAGCACCCACAGGGGGCTCCCCTATTCACCCCTCCACTTT. This encodes CASSTHRGLPYSPLHF.